This T cell receptor beta chain emerged from a study of cytomegalovirus exposure and HLA in healthy donors. As to this clone: Its antigen remains unidentified.

PCR employed 60 Vbeta and 13 Jbeta primers. The assay was immunoSEQ multiplex PCR, and TCRdb's table has in-frame clones only and misses some. The data show 93,000 or so clones, with approximately 84% seen just once and around 5.2% held by the top ten. The study's findings and limits: Cytomegalovirus association was assigned to under 200 TCR beta chains. According to an earlier analysis, most TCR beta V segments yielded productive rearrangements about 87% or about 30% of the time. When a later analysis was performed, an Asian-associated ancestry cluster reportedly had fewer N-insertions than the roughly 700-donor mean.

The clonotype comes from a woman aged 18 to 35 in good health and CMV-seropositive. The specimen was PBMCs.

The CDR3 spells CASSFNSADSNQPQHF. In DNA, the CDR3 is TGTGCCAGCAGCTTTAATTCGGCGGATAGCAATCAGCCCCAGCATTTT. The chain combines TRBV7-9 with TRBJ1-5; D remains ambiguous. Trimming removed 3 bases from V and 0 bases from J, with 12 bases in between. This CDR3 region has 16 residues. Per germline, CDR1 SEHNR and CDR2 FQNEAQ (reference sequence).